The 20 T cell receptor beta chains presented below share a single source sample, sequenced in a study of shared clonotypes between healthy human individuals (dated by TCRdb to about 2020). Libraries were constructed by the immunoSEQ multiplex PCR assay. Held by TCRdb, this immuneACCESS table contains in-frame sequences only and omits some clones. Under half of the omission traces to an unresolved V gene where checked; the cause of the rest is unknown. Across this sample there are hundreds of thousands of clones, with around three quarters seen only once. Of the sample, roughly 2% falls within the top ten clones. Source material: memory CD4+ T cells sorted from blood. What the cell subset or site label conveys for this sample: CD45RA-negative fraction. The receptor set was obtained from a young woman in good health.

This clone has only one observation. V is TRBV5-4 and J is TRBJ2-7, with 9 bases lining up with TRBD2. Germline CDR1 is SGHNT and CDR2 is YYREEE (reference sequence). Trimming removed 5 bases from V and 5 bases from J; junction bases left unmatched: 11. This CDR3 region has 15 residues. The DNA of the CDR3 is TGTGCCAGCAGAGCCGGGACTAGCTCAACGCACGAGCAGTACTTC. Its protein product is CASRAGTSSTHEQYF.

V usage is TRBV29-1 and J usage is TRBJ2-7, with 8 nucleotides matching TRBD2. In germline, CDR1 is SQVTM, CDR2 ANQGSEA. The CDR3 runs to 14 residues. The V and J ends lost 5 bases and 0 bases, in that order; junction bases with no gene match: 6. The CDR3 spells CSVRREESSYEQYF. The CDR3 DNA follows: TGCAGCGTTCGGCGGGAGGAGAGCTCCTACGAGCAGTACTTC.

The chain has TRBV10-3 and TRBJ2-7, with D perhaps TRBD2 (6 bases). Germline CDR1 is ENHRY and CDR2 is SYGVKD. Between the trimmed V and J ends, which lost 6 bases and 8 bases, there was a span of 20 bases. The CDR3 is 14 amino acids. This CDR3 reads CAIRATTGVWQQYF. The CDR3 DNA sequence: TGTGCCATCAGGGCGACGACGGGAGTTTGGCAGCAGTACTTC.

The CDR3 DNA is TGTGCCAGCAGTTACGAGGGGGGGACGGGACAGCCCCAGCATTTT. Translated, it gives CASSYEGGTGQPQHF. The chain combines TRBV6-6 with TRBJ1-5; D possibly corresponds to TRBD1 (6 bases). In germline, CDR1 is MNHNY, CDR2 SVGAGI (reference sequence). The V end was cut by 2 bases, the J end by 7 bases, with 15 bases between. This CDR3 spans 15 amino acids.

The DNA of the CDR3 is TGCGCCAGCAGCCAAGAATTATTACAGAAAATCAATCAGCCCCAGCATTTT. Translating it yields CASSQELLQKINQPQHF. The chain has TRBV4-1 and TRBJ1-5; D remains unclear. V gave up 0 bases and J gave up 3 bases, with 15 bases separating them. Germline CDR1 reads MGHRA; CDR2 reads YSYEKL. The CDR3 runs to 17 residues.

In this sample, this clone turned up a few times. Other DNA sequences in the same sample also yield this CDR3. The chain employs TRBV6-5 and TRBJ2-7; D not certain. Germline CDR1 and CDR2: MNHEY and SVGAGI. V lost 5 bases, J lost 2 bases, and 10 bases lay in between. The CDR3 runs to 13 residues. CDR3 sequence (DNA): TGTGCCAGCAGTCCCCGCGGTACCTACGAGCAGTACTTC. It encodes CASSPRGTYEQYF.

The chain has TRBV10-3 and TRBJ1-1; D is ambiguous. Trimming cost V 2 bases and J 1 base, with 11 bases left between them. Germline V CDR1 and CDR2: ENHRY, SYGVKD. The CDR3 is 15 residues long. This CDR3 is CAISEPGLANTEAFF. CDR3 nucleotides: TGTGCCATCAGTGAGCCCGGACTGGCGAACACTGAAGCTTTCTTT.

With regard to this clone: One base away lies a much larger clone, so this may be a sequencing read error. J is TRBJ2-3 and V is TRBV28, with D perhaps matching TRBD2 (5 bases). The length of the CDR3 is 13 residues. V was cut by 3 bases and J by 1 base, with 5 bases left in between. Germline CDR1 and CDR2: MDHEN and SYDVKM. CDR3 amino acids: CASSFSGTDTQYF. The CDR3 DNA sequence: TGTGCCAGCAGTTTTAGCGGCACAGATACGCAGTATTTT.

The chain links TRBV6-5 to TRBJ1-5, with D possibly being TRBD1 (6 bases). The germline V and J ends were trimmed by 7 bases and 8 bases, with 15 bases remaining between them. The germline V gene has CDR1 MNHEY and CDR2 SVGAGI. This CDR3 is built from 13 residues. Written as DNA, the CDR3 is TGTGCCAGCACAACAGGGTCTGGGGAGCCCCAGCATTTT. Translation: CASTTGSGEPQHF.

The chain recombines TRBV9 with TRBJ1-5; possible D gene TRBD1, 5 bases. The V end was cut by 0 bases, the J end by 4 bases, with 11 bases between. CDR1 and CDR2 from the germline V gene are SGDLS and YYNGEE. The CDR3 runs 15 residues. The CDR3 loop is CASSVGGGANQPQHF. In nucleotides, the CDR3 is TGTGCCAGCAGCGTAGGTGGCGGGGCGAATCAGCCCCAGCATTTT.

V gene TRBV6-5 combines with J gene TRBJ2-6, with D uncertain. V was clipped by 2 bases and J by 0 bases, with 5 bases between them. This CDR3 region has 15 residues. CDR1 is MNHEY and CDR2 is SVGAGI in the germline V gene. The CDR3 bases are TGTGCCAGCAGTTACATCCACTCTGGGGCCAACGTCCTGACTTTC. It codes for CASSYIHSGANVLTF.

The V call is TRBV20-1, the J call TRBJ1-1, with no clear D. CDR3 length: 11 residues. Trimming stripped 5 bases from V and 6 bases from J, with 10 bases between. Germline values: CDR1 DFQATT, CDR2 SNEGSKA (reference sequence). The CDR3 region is CSALPRSEAFF. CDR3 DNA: TGCAGTGCTCTTCCCCGGTCTGAAGCTTTCTTT.

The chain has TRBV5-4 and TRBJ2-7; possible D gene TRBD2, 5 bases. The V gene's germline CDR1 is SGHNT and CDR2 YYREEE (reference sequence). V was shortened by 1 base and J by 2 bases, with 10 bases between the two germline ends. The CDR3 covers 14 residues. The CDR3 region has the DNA TGTGCCAGCAGCTTGTTGGACTCGCCCTACGAGCAGTACTTC. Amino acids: CASSLLDSPYEQYF. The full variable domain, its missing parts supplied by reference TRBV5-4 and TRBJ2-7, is ETGVTQSPTHLIKTRGQQVTLRCSSQSGHNTVSWYQQALGQGPQFIFQYYREEENGRGNFPPRFSGLQFPNYSSELNVNALELDDSALYLCASSLLDSPYEQYFGPGTRLTVT.

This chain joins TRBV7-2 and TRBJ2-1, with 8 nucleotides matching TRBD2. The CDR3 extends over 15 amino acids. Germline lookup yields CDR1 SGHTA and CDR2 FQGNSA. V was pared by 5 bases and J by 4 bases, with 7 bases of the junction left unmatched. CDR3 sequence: CASSQGTRLYNEQFF. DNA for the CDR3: TGTGCCAGCAGCCAAGGGACTAGGTTGTACAATGAGCAGTTCTTC.

The CDR3 protein is CASSLRTGTNTGELFF. CDR3 coding DNA: TGTGCCAGCAGCTTACGGACAGGGACCAACACCGGGGAGCTGTTTTTT. The chain carries TRBV7-2 and TRBJ2-2, with 8 bases matching TRBD1. In germline, CDR1 is SGHTA, CDR2 FQGNSA. V lost 2 bases, J lost 2 bases, and 4 bases stayed unmatched. This CDR3 comprises 16 residues.

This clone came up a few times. CDR3 sequence: CASSMWQGGQPQHF. The CDR3 nucleotides are TGTGCCAGTAGTATGTGGCAGGGAGGTCAGCCCCAGCATTTT. The chain uses TRBV19 and TRBJ1-5; possible D gene TRBD1, 5 bases. Germline assignment: CDR1 LNHDA and CDR2 SQIVND (reference sequence). The CDR3 extends over 14 amino acids. The V gene lost 3 bases and the J gene lost 6 bases, with 12 bases spanning the gap.

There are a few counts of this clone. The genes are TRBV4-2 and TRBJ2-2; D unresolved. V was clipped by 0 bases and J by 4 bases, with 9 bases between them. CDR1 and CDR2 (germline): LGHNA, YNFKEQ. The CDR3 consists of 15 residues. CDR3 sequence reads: CASSQEPVATGELFF. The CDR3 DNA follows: TGTGCCAGCAGCCAAGAGCCGGTGGCCACCGGGGAGCTGTTTTTT.

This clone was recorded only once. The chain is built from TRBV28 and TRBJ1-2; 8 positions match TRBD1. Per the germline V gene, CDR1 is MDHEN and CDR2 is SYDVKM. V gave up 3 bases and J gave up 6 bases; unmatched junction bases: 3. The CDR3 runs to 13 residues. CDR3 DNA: TGTGCCAGCAGTTTTGTACAGGGGGATGGCTACACCTTC. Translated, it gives CASSFVQGDGYTF.

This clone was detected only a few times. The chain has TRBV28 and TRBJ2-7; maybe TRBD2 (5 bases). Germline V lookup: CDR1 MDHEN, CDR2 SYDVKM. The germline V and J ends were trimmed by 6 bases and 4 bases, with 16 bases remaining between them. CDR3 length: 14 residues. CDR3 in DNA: TGTGCCAGCAGCTTAAGCGGCAGAGGGTACGAGCAGTACTTC. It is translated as CASSLSGRGYEQYF.

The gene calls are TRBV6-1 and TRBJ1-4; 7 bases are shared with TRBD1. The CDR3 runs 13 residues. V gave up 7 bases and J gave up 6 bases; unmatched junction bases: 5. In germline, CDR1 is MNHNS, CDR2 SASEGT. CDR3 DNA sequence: TGTGCCAGCACCACGACAGGGTATGAAAAACTGTTTTTT. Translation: CASTTTGYEKLFF.